This entry describes one T cell receptor (beta chain). Its antigen is currently unknown. V gave up 1 base and J gave up 4 bases; unmatched junction bases: 6. There are 17 residues in the CDR3. Looked up from germline, CDR1 is MNHEY and CDR2 is SMNVEV (reference sequence). The data were produced by immunoSEQ multiplex PCR, yet TCRdb's version contains in-frame clones alone and is incomplete. The data show 100,000 to 150,000 clones, about 90% seen once. The data stem from a study of T cell responses to AZD1222 COVID-19 vaccine. Broader study findings: Donors were chiefly white British, with a greater number of females, and clonal diversity was perhaps underestimated. The study reported that nearly half of spike-specific TCRs target unmutated variant regions.

The receptor comes from an adult in good health. Sample: peripheral blood, taken on day 0 of AZD1222 vaccination. This chain links TRBV27 with TRBJ2-7; TRBD2 matches at 14 bases. The CDR3 sequence: CASSLFGLAGGHYEQYF. CDR3 sequence (DNA): TGTGCCAGCAGTTTATTTGGACTAGCGGGGGGCCATTACGAGCAGTACTTC.